This T cell receptor beta chain was sequenced during a study of OX40 agonist ivuxolimab in advanced cancers. As regards this clone: As yet, its antigen is unknown.

Notes on the study in general: CD4+ and CD8+ blood T cells expanded clonally by week 6 at 0.1 to 3.0 mg/kg. On average, CD8+ T cells had more expanded clones than CD4+.

V was trimmed by 0 bases and J by 3 bases, leaving 13 bases between them. The CDR3 is 16 residues long. CDR1 is SGDLS, CDR2 YYNGEE, per germline. The protocol was immunoSEQ multiplex PCR, while the TCRdb copy is restricted to in-frame clones and leaves out a portion. The sample lists more than 65,000 clones; 90% to 95% were seen once. The material sequenced was CD4+ or CD8+ T cells sorted from blood, taken in a trial of the OX40 agonist ivuxolimab. This chain uses TRBV9 with TRBJ1-3; no reliable D call. This receptor was identified in an adult with an advanced solid tumor such as melanoma, head and neck, liver or kidney cancer. The CDR3 protein is CASSVEPAGSGNTIYF. The CDR3 DNA reads as TGTGCCAGCAGCGTAGAACCGGCGGGGAGTGGAAACACCATATATTTT. Complete variable domain (other parts from reference TRBV9 and TRBJ1-3): DSGVTQTPKHLITATGQRVTLRCSPRSGDLSVYWYQQSLDQGLQFLIQYYNGEERAKGNILERFSAQQFPDLHSELNLSSLELGDSALYFCASSVEPAGSGNTIYFGEGSWLTVV.